Listed below are T cell receptor beta chains from one sample, sequenced in a study of control samples from healthy donors and cancer patients. Here immunoSEQ multiplex PCR was the method, and the copy in TCRdb shows in-frame clones only, minus some. This table has under 200,000 clones, around 96% appearing once. Sequencing input: blood. Receptors originate from a woman aged 30 to 39 in good health. CDR3s include the opening cysteine and the closing phenylalanine or tryptophan. The D gene is left open where the match is weak. Clone size is stated in some rows and not others, as once, few, many or a class when expanded.

clone_size	d_call	j_call	v_call	cdr3_nt	cdr3_aa
-	-	TRBJ1-6	TRBV28	TGTGCCAGCAGTCCGACCCACGGGGGAGCCTATAATTCACCCCTCCACTTT	CASSPTHGGAYNSPLHF
-	-	TRBJ2-7	TRBV7-9	TGTGCCAGCAGCTTCCGGGACGTATCCTACGAGCAGTACTTC	CASSFRDVSYEQYF
-	TRBD2	TRBJ2-1	TRBV10-3	TGTGCCTCGACGGGGACTAGCGGGGTTAATGAGCAGTTCTTC	CASTGTSGVNEQFF
-	-	TRBJ2-3	TRBV9	TGTGCCAGCAGCCCACGGACTGGGGCTAGCACAGATACGCAGTATTTT	CASSPRTGASTDTQYF
-	-	TRBJ2-6	TRBV6-4	TGTGCCAGCAGTGCCGAGGAAAACTCTGGGGCCAACGTCCTGACTTTC	CASSAEENSGANVLTF
-	TRBD2	TRBJ2-1	TRBV4-1	TGCGCCAGCAGCCAAGATATAGCGGGGACTTACAATGAGCAGTTCTTC	CASSQDIAGTYNEQFF
-	TRBD1	TRBJ1-6	TRBV10-2	TGCGCCAGCACCCCGACAGGGGTAGACTCGGGTTCACCCCTCCACTTT	CASTPTGVDSGSPLHF
-	-	TRBJ1-1	TRBV18	TGTGCCAGCTCAGGGGCGGGCGGGATTTGGACTGAAGCTTTCTTT	CASSGAGGIWTEAFF
-	-	TRBJ2-2	TRBV6-5	TGTGCCAGCAGCTGGGACGCCGGGGAGCTGTTTTTT	CASSWDAGELFF
-	TRBD1	TRBJ1-5	TRBV29-1	TGCAGCGTCGCGGACAGGGCTAGCAATCAGCCCCAGCATTTT	CSVADRASNQPQHF
-	-	TRBJ2-2	TRBV7-9	TGTGCCAGCAGCTTAATCGAGCTGTTTTTT	CASSLIELFF
-	-	TRBJ1-6	TRBV11-2	TGTGCCAGCAGCCTCCCCGGTGGATATATGGATTCACCCCTCCACTTT	CASSLPGGYMDSPLHF
-	-	TRBJ1-5	TRBV30	TGTGCCTGGAGGGGGGAAGGCAATCAGCCCCAGCATTTT	CAWRGEGNQPQHF
once	-	TRBJ2-3	TRBV11-2	TGTGCCAGCAGCTTCTCTCAGGGCTGGACAGATACGCAGTATTTT	CASSFSQGWTDTQYF
-	-	TRBJ2-3	TRBV3-1/TRBV3-2	TGTGCCAGCACCCATGGCACAGATACGCAGTATTTT	CASTHGTDTQYF
-	-	TRBJ2-5	TRBV5-4	TGTGCCAGCAGCCGAGACTACCAAGAGACCCAGTACTTC	CASSRDYQETQYF
-	TRBD2	TRBJ2-5	TRBV6-2/TRBV6-3	TGTGCCAGCAGCCAAGGACTAGCGGGAGTCACCCAGTACTTC	CASSQGLAGVTQYF
-	-	TRBJ2-6	TRBV28	TGTGCCAGCAGTTTACCGGGTTCCGGGGCCAACGTCCTGACTTTC	CASSLPGSGANVLTF
-	-	TRBJ1-1	TRBV6-4	TGTGCCAGCAGTGTCTACAGGGACGGGAACACTGAAGCTTTCTTT	CASSVYRDGNTEAFF
-	TRBD1	TRBJ2-5	TRBV28	TGTGCCAGCAGTTTCAGGGGGCGACCTAAAGAGACCCAGTACTTC	CASSFRGRPKETQYF
-	-	TRBJ2-1	TRBV27	TGTGCCAGCAGTTTATTGGCCTCCTACAATGAGCAGTTCTTC	CASSLLASYNEQFF
-	-	TRBJ1-3	TRBV6-2/TRBV6-3	TGTGCCAGCAGTTACTTATGGGACTCTGGAAACACCATATATTTT	CASSYLWDSGNTIYF
once	TRBD2	TRBJ2-1	TRBV5-5	TGTGCCAGCAGCTTGGGCGGGAGCTCCTACAATGAGCAGTTCTTC	CASSLGGSSYNEQFF
-	TRBD1	TRBJ1-4	TRBV28	TGTGCCAGCAGTCCTGGGACAGGGGGCGGCAATGAAAAACTGTTTTTT	CASSPGTGGGNEKLFF
-	TRBD1	TRBJ2-4	TRBV28	TGTGCCAGCAGCGAACCGGGACAGGGATCCCCAAGCATTCAGTACTTC	CASSEPGQGSPSIQYF
-	TRBD1	TRBJ2-3	TRBV6-5	TGTGCCAGCAGCCGGACAGGGGCGAGAGATACGCAGTATTTT	CASSRTGARDTQYF
-	TRBD1	TRBJ2-5	TRBV24-1	TGTGCCACCAGTGATTTGAAATCAGGGGGAAGGGAGACCCAGTACTTC	CATSDLKSGGRETQYF
-	TRBD1	TRBJ2-7	TRBV7-8	TGTGCCAGCAGCTCGGGACAGCCCTACTCGTACGAGCAGTACTTC	CASSSGQPYSYEQYF
-	-	TRBJ2-7	TRBV2	TGTGCCAGCAGCCCAGCTCACGAGCAGTACTTC	CASSPAHEQYF
-	-	TRBJ1-3	TRBV15	TGTGCCACCAGCAGTGATCCAGGAGGAAACACCATATATTTT	CATSSDPGGNTIYF
-	-	TRBJ2-1	TRBV11-2	TGTGCCAGCAGCTCATCCACTCGAAGCGCCCAGTTCTTC	CASSSSTRSAQFF
-	-	TRBJ2-7	TRBV5-1	TGCGCCAGCAGCTTGGAAGTCAGGGCTTACGAGCAGTACTTC	CASSLEVRAYEQYF
-	TRBD1	TRBJ1-2	TRBV18	TGTGCCAGCTCATCCAGGACAGGGGATGCAGATGGCTACACCTTC	CASSSRTGDADGYTF
-	-	TRBJ2-7	TRBV3-1/TRBV3-2	TGTGCCAGCAGCCAAGCGGGGATCTACGAGCAGTACTTC	CASSQAGIYEQYF
-	-	TRBJ1-1	TRBV19	TGTGCCAGTACCCCATTCCACACGAACACTGAAGCTTTCTTT	CASTPFHTNTEAFF
-	TRBD2	TRBJ2-3	TRBV27	TGTGCCAGCAGTTTAACGCGTGGCGGGAGGGTTGACGTTGATACGCAGTATTTT	CASSLTRGGRVDVDTQYF
-	-	TRBJ2-7	TRBV28	TGTGCCAGCAGTTTCGAGTTGCGCCTAGCTACCGAGCAGTACTTC	CASSFELRLATEQYF
-	-	TRBJ2-3	TRBV3-1/TRBV3-2	TGTGCCAGCAGCCAGAACCGGGCGCCTATTGTGCACACAGATACGCAGTATTTT	CASSQNRAPIVHTDTQYF
-	TRBD1	TRBJ1-5	TRBV6-1	TGTGCCAGCAGTGCTGGGACAGGGGGCGCGTATCAGCCCCAGCATTTT	CASSAGTGGAYQPQHF
-	-	TRBJ2-1	TRBV4-1	TGCGCCAGCAGCCAAGACGGGGTTGAGCAGTTCTTC	CASSQDGVEQFF
-	-	TRBJ1-2	TRBV2	TGTGCCAGCAGTGAAGTAGACTTTGGCGTCAACTATGGCTACACCTTC	CASSEVDFGVNYGYTF
-	TRBD1	TRBJ1-5	TRBV12-3/TRBV12-4	TGTGCCAGCAGTACAGGGGGCGGTCAGCCCCAGCATTTT	CASSTGGGQPQHF
-	-	TRBJ1-2	TRBV30	TGTGCCTGGAGTTCCCGGGACATAAATCGGAGAGGCTACACCTTC	CAWSSRDINRRGYTF